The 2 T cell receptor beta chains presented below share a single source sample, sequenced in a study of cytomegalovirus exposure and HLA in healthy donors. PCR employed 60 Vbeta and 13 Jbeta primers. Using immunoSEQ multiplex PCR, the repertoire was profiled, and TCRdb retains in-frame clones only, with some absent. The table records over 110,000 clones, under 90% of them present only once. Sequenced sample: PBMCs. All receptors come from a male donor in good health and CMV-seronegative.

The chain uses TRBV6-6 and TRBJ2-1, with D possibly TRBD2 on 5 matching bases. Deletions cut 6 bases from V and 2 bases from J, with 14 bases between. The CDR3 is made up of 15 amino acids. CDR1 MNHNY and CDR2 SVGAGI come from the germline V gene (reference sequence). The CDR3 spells CASSRGSGPYNEQFF. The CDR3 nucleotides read TGTGCCAGCAGCCGAGGGTCCGGGCCCTACAATGAGCAGTTCTTC.

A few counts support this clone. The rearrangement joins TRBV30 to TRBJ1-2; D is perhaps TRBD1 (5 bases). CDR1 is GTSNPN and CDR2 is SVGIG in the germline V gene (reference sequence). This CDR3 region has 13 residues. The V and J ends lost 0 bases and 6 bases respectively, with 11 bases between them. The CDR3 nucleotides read TGTGCCTGGAGTGTACTGGGGGGGGATGGCTACACCTTC. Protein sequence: CAWSVLGGDGYTF.